Here is one TCR beta chain with its context. Assay: immunoSEQ multiplex PCR; the TCRdb copy retains only in-frame clones and omits some. The data show some 15,000 clones, roughly 80% seen once. The data stem from a study of T cell clonotyping in hematopoietic cell transplantation. The CDR3 extends over 16 amino acids. J gave up 4 bases and V 8 bases, and 16 bases lay outside the gene matches. Germline V gene lookup returns CDR1 SNHLY and CDR2 FYNNEI. This receptor was obtained from a female patient in her 40s who had an allogeneic stem cell transplant from a related donor, so T cells may come from the graft donor. Some clones in this sample may be carry-over from other donors' samples. J is TRBJ2-5 and V is TRBV2; 7 bases are a match to TRBD2. The source was PBMCs, collected 100 days after allogeneic stem cell transplant. This CDR3 reads CASQVGLAGARETQYF. The DNA of the CDR3 is TGTGCCAGCCAGGTCGGATTAGCGGGCGCACGAGAGACCCAGTACTTC.